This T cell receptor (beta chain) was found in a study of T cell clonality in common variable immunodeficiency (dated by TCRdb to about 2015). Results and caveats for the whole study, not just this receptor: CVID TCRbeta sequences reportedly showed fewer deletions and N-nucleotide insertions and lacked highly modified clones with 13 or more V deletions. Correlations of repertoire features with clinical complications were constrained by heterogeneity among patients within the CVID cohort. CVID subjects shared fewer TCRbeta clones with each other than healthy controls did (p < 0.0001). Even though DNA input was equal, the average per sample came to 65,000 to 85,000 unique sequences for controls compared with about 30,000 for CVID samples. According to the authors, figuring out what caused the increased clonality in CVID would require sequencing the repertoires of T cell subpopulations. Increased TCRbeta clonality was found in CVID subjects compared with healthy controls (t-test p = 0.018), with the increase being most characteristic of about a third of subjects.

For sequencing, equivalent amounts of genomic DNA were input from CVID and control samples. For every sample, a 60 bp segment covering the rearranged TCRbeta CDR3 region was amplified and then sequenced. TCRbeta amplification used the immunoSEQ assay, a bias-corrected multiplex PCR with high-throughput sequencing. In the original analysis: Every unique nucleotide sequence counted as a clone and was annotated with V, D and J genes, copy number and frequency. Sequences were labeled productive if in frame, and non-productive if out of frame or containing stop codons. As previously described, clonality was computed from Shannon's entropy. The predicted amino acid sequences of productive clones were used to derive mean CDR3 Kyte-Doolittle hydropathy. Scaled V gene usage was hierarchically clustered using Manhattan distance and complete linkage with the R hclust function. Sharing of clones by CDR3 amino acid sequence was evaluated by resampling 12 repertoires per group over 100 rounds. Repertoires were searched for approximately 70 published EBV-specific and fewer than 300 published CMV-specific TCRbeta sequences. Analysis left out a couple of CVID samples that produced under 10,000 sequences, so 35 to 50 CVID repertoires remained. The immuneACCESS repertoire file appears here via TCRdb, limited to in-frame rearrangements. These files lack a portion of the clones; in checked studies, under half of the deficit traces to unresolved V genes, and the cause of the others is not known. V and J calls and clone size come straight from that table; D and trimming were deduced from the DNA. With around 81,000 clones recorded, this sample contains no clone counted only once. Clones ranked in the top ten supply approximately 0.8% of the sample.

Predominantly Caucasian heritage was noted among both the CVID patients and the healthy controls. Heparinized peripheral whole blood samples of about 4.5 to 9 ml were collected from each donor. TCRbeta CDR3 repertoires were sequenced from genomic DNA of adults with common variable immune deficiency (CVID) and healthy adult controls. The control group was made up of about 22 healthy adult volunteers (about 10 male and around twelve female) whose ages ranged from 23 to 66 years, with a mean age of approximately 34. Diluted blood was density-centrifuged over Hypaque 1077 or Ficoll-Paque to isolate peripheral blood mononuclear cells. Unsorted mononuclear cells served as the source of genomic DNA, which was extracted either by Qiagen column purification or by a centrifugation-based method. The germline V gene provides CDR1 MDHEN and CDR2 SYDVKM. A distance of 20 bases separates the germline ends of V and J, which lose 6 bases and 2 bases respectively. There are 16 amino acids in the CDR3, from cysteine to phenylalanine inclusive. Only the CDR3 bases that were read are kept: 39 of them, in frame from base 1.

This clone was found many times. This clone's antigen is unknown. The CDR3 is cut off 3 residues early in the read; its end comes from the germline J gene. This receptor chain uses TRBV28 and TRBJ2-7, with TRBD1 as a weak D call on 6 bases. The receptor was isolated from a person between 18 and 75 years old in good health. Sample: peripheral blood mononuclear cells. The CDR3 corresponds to CASRPRQVRMPYEQYF. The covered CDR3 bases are TGTGCCAGCAGACCTAGACAGGTTAGGATGCCCTACGAG.